This TCR beta chain is from a study of Ad26.COV2.S vaccination and SARS-CoV-2 variants. Turning to the study itself: Ad26.COV2.S shots went into the muscle once or twice, 56 days apart.

Remarks on this clone: What it binds is unknown.

This CDR3 contains 15 residues. The germline V gene encodes CDR1 LNHDA and CDR2 SQIVND (reference sequence). V lost 3 bases to trimming and J lost 8 bases, with 16 bases between them. Findings and caveats of the study: Spike-specific TCR breadth was greater in vaccine than placebo recipients.

The table came from immunoSEQ multiplex PCR; TCRdb's copy has only in-frame clones and leaves some out. The profile shows a few hundred thousand clones, 88% of them singletons. Treatment noted: roughly 20 received Ad26.COV2.S at low or high dose, single or two shots; about 5 received placebo; per-sample allocation not given. Day 63 after the first vaccine or placebo injection was the time point for sampling. This chain links TRBV19 with TRBJ1-4, with D hard to call. This TCR was recovered from a person between 18 and 59 years old who received the Ad26.COV2.S COVID-19 vaccine or a placebo. The sample here was peripheral blood, taken in a trial of Ad26.COV2.S vaccine versus placebo. CDR3 protein: CASSIGITAQEKLFF. Written as DNA, the CDR3 is TGTGCCAGTAGTATCGGTATCACAGCCCAGGAAAAACTGTTTTTT.